This T cell receptor (beta chain) was captured in a study of blood T cell repertoires in COVID-19. In Seattle, patients joined the study during active infection and were tracked longitudinally. The CDR3 spans 13 residues. CDR1 is GTSNPN, CDR2 SVGIG, per germline (reference sequence). Deletions cut 3 bases from V and 4 bases from J, with 12 bases between. Sequencing was performed with immunoSEQ multiplex PCR; in TCRdb, only in-frame clones are kept and a portion is missing. The sample yields 100,000 to 150,000 clones, approximately 90% seen once. This sequence was found in a man in his fifties with COVID-19, enrolled during active disease. This chain links TRBV30 with TRBJ1-1; possible D gene TRBD1, 5 bases. Sample: peripheral blood. The CDR3 reads CAWSPLGGTEAFF. The CDR3 DNA follows: TGTGCCTGGAGCCCATTGGGGGGCACTGAAGCTTTCTTT.